The clone carrying this T cell receptor (beta chain) was recorded at least ten times. This entry belongs to a study of low-dose radiotherapy and immunotherapy resistance in tumors. Turning to the study itself: Every 2 weeks, cohort 1 got 0.5 Gy, reaching 6.5 Gy to the planning target volume. Doses delivered to Cohort 2 were 1 Gy per fraction every two weeks, amounting to 13 Gy over 26 weeks. Cyclophosphamide went in intravenously at 200 mg/m2 every two weeks, one day before radiation and immunotherapy.

Stated time point: before trial treatment. All of the donors were given nivolumab, ipilimumab, aspirin, low-dose cyclophosphamide and low-dose radiotherapy as part of RACIN, a single-arm trial. The CDR3 consists of 13 residues. V lost 6 bases to trimming and J lost 3 bases, with 14 bases between them. Germline V lookup: CDR1 DFQATT, CDR2 SNEGSKA (reference sequence). TRAV and TRBV primers primed cDNA for both TCRalpha and TCRbeta. It was with a constant-region primer and a V-primer adapter that TCRs were amplified over about 20 PCR cycles. TCRdb reprocessed the reads via MiXCR and lists one record per CDR3 protein. This table holds tens of thousands of distinct CDR3 sequences, over 15% found once.

The TCR sequence derives from a male donor with prostate cancer. V is TRBV20-1 and J is TRBJ2-5, with D tentatively TRBD2 (7 bases). The material sequenced was PBMCs, taken before treatment. The CDR3 bases are TGCAGTGCCTTCAGCGGGACAAAAGAGACCCAGTACTTC. It is translated as CSAFSGTKETQYF.